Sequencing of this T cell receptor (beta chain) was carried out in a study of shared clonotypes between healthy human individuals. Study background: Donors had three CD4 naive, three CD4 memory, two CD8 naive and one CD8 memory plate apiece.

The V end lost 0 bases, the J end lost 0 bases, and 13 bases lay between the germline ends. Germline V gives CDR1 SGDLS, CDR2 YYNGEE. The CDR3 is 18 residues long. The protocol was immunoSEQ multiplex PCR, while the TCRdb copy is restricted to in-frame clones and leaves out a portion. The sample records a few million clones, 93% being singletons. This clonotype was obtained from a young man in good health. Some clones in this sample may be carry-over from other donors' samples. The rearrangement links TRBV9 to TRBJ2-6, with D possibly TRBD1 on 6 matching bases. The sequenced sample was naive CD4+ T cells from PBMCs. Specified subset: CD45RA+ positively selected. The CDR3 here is CASSVVGTLPSGANVLTF. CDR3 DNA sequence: TGTGCCAGCAGCGTAGTGGGGACACTCCCCTCTGGGGCCAACGTCCTGACTTTC.